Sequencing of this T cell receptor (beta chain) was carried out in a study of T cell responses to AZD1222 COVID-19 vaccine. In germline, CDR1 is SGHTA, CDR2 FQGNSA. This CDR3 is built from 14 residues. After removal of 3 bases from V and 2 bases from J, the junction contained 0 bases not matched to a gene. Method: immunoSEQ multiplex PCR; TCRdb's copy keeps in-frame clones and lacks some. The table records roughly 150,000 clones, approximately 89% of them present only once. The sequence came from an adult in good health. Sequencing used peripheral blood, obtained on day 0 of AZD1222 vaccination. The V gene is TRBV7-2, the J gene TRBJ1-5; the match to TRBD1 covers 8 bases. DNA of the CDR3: TGTGCCAGCAGCTTGACAGGGGGCAATCAGCCCCAGCATTTT. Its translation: CASSLTGGNQPQHF.